The 21 T cell receptor beta chains below all came from one sample that was sequenced in a study of blood T cell repertoires in COVID-19. Here immunoSEQ multiplex PCR was the method, and the copy in TCRdb shows in-frame clones only, minus some. The data hold some 260,000 clones, with about 73% observed a single time. Sequenced input: peripheral blood. The receptors shown here come from a woman over 75 with acute or convalescent COVID-19.

The rearrangement links TRBV28 to TRBJ2-4, with 9 bases identical to TRBD1. The germline gives CDR1 MDHEN, CDR2 SYDVKM. The junction had 7 bases not matched to a gene; V was cut back by 4 bases and J by 6 bases. This CDR3 is 15 amino acids long. In DNA form, the CDR3 reads TGTGCCAGCAGTTCGCGAACAGGGGGCGGAAACATTCAGTACTTC. Encoded protein: CASSSRTGGGNIQYF.

The V call is TRBV4-1, the J call TRBJ2-1; TRBD2 is a possible D gene (7 bases). The CDR3 covers 15 residues. Germline CDR1 MGHRA, CDR2 YSYEKL. V gave up 0 bases and J gave up 9 bases, with 15 bases separating them. The CDR3 loop reads CASSQDRGAAGEQFF. CDR3 nucleotides: TGCGCCAGCAGCCAAGATCGGGGGGCGGCGGGTGAGCAGTTCTTC.

The J gene is TRBJ2-3, the V gene TRBV25-1; 8 bases match TRBD2. The V segment lost 6 bases and the J segment 4 bases; nucleotides outside the gene matches: 9. CDR1 is MGHDK and CDR2 is SYGVNS in the germline V gene. The CDR3 is 15 amino acids. The DNA for the CDR3 is TGTGCCAGCAGCAAGGGGAGCGGGGGTCCAGATACGCAGTATTTT. This sequence encodes CASSKGSGGPDTQYF.

The CDR3 DNA is TGTGCCAGCTGGACAGGGGATAGCACAGATACGCAGTATTTT. The encoded protein is CASWTGDSTDTQYF. The chain combines TRBV2 with TRBJ2-3; 9 bases align to TRBD1. V trimming: 8 bases; J trimming: 0 bases; junction bases outside the gene matches: 3. The CDR3 sequence is 14 residues long. Germline assignment: CDR1 SNHLY and CDR2 FYNNEI.

The chain carries TRBV7-9 and TRBJ1-2, with 10 bases lining up with TRBD1. The CDR3 contains 15 residues. V dropped 4 bases and J dropped 5; count of bases not matched to a gene: 7. Germline CDR1 is SEHNR and CDR2 is FQNEAQ (reference sequence). The CDR3 bases are TGTGCCAGCAGCTCGTTGGACAGGGGGGGATATGGCTACACCTTC. Residues: CASSSLDRGGYGYTF. The complete variable domain, with remaining parts taken from reference TRBV7-9 and TRBJ1-2, reads DTGVSQNPRHKITKRGQNVTFRCDPISEHNRLYWYRQTLGQGPEFLTYFQNEAQLEKSRLLSDRFSAERPKGSFSTLEIQRTEQGDSAMYLCASSSLDRGGYGYTFGSGTRLTVV.

The rearrangement links TRBV6-5 to TRBJ1-5; D remains unclear. Trimming took off 6 bases at V and 4 bases at J, with 10 bases between the two ends. This CDR3 has 13 amino acids. Germline-derived CDR1 and CDR2 are MNHEY and SVGAGI. The CDR3 region is CASRPYRNQPQHF. The CDR3 DNA is TGTGCCAGCAGACCGTACAGAAATCAGCCCCAGCATTTT.

DNA for the CDR3: TGTGCCAGCAGCTTAATGCCGGGGGGGAACTATGGCTACACCTTC. It is translated as CASSLMPGGNYGYTF. The V and J genes are TRBV7-3 and TRBJ1-2, with D perhaps matching TRBD1 (5 bases). V was pared by 1 base and J by 2 bases, with 11 bases between. The V gene's germline CDR1 is SGHTA and CDR2 FQGTGA. The CDR3 is made up of 15 amino acids.

The chain combines TRBV2 with TRBJ2-1, with TRBD2 matching over 8 bases. V dropped 5 bases and J dropped 4; count of bases not matched to a gene: 7. CDR3 size: 15 residues. Looked up from germline, CDR1 is SNHLY and CDR2 is FYNNEI. The CDR3 bases are TGTGCCAGCAGTCCTACTAGCGGTTTGTACAATGAGCAGTTCTTC. Encoded protein: CASSPTSGLYNEQFF.

The genes are TRBV18 and TRBJ2-7; 9 bases are shared with TRBD1. Trimming cost V 5 bases and J 2 bases; bases outside gene matches: 7. The length of the CDR3 is 15 residues. Per the germline V gene, CDR1 is KGHSH and CDR2 is LQKENI. The CDR3 spells CASSTSGTGPYEQYF. DNA for the CDR3: TGTGCCAGCTCAACCTCCGGGACAGGGCCCTACGAGCAGTACTTC. Full variable domain (rest looked up from reference TRBV18 and TRBJ2-7): NAGVMQNPRHLVRRRGQEARLRCSPMKGHSHVYWYRQLPEEGLKFMVYLQKENIIDESGMPKERFSAEFPKEGPSILRIQQVVRGDSAAYFCASSTSGTGPYEQYFGPGTRLTVT.

This chain links TRBV7-8 with TRBJ1-4; TRBD1 aligns across 9 bases. Germline values: CDR1 SGHVS, CDR2 FQNEAQ. The CDR3 length is 16 residues. Trimming took 5 bases from V and 8 from J; bases not matched to a gene: 12. In nucleotides, the CDR3 is TGTGCCAGCAGCCCACGTCGGACAGGGGATGGCGAAAAACTGTTTTTT. This translates into CASSPRRTGDGEKLFF.

The chain couples TRBV7-9 to TRBJ1-2, with TRBD1 matching over 7 bases. J gave up 7 bases and V 0 bases, and 8 bases lay outside the gene matches. The CDR3 loop spans 15 amino acids. Germline-derived CDR1 and CDR2 are SEHNR and FQNEAQ (reference sequence). CDR3 protein: CASSLATGIGPGYTF. The CDR3 DNA sequence: TGTGCCAGCAGCTTAGCGACAGGGATTGGGCCTGGCTACACCTTC.

This chain links TRBV15 with TRBJ1-2; no clear D. The CDR3 totals 16 residues. Germline CDR1 is LNHNV and CDR2 is YYDKDF (reference sequence). The V and J ends lost 3 bases and 0 bases respectively, with 14 bases between them. The CDR3 sequence: CATSSGRGRANYGYTF. The CDR3 region has the DNA TGTGCCACCAGCAGTGGCAGAGGGCGAGCTAACTATGGCTACACCTTC.

On this clone itself: Germline and junction disagree at one end, which may indicate a read error. J is TRBJ1-1 and V is TRBV10-2; D ambiguous. The CDR3 totals 14 residues. Germline V gene lookup returns CDR1 WSHSY and CDR2 SAAADI. CDR3 sequence: CASRREGKGTGAFF. The CDR3 DNA is TGCGCCAGCCGGAGAGAGGGAAAAGGTACTGGAGCTTTCTTT.

The CDR3 bases are TGTGCCAGCTCAACTGACAGGGGACTCACAGATACGCAGTATTTT. Protein sequence: CASSTDRGLTDTQYF. V usage is TRBV18 and J usage is TRBJ2-3; TRBD1 agrees at 8 bases. Germline-derived CDR1 and CDR2 are KGHSH and LQKENI. This CDR3 is 15 amino acids long. V shed 5 bases and J 2 bases; nucleotides not matched to a gene: 6.

CDR3 DNA sequence: TGTGCCAGCAGTTACTCTCGGACTGAAGCTTTCTTT. It codes for CASSYSRTEAFF. This chain uses TRBV6-6 with TRBJ1-1; D remains ambiguous. Germline CDR1 and CDR2: MNHNY and SVGAGI (reference sequence). This CDR3 has 12 residues. V was shortened by 0 bases and J by 5 bases, with 4 bases between the two germline ends.

This clone has a single count. The chain is built from TRBV27 and TRBJ1-1; D is uncertain. Trimming left V 3 bases short and J 0 bases short, with 5 bases between. The CDR3 runs 13 residues. Germline V gene sequence: CDR1 MNHEY, CDR2 SMNVEV (reference sequence). The CDR3 sequence is CASSFSLNTEAFF. The CDR3 DNA reads as TGTGCCAGCAGTTTTAGTTTGAACACTGAAGCTTTCTTT.

The V call is TRBV27, the J call TRBJ2-7; 8 bases map to TRBD1. V lost 5 bases to trimming and J lost 6 bases; unmatched junction nucleotides: 12. The CDR3 totals 15 residues. CDR1 and CDR2 from the germline V gene are MNHEY and SMNVEV (reference sequence). The CDR3 DNA follows: TGTGCCAGCAGTCTTATGACAGGGGCCGGGGGCGAGCAGTACTTC. Translating it yields CASSLMTGAGGEQYF.

This chain links TRBV10-1 with TRBJ2-7, with a possible D match to TRBD2 (5 bases). This CDR3 has 13 amino acids. V was pared by 0 bases and J by 9 bases, with 12 bases between. Germline loops: CDR1 WNHNN, CDR2 SYGVQD (reference sequence). CDR3: CASSESDSPRQYF. CDR3 in DNA: TGCGCCAGCAGTGAGTCGGACTCCCCGAGGCAGTACTTC.

A single count supports this clone. The CDR3 reads CASITPDRERTTGANVLTF. The CDR3 coding sequence is TGTGCCAGCATCACGCCGGACAGGGAGCGTACGACTGGGGCCAACGTCCTGACTTTC. This chain connects TRBV27 to TRBJ2-6; 8 nucleotides line up with TRBD1. Germline-derived CDR1 and CDR2 are MNHEY and SMNVEV (reference sequence). V dropped 7 bases and J dropped 2; count of bases not matched to a gene: 16. This CDR3 is built from 19 residues.

The chain combines TRBV11-3 with TRBJ2-1, with 7 bases fitting TRBD1. Germline trimming cut 3 bases from V and 8 bases from J; bases unmatched to any gene: 7. Looked up from germline, CDR1 is SGHNT and CDR2 is YENEEA. The CDR3 covers 14 residues. The CDR3 DNA reads as TGTGCCAGCAGCTTCTCCAGGGGGAGCGATGAGCAGTTCTTC. Encoded protein: CASSFSRGSDEQFF.

This clone was counted only a few times. The rearrangement links TRBV19 to TRBJ2-7; 11 bases are shared with TRBD1. The CDR3 runs 15 residues. V was pared by 8 bases and J by 5 bases, with 11 bases of the junction left unmatched. CDR1 and CDR2 from the germline V gene are LNHDA and SQIVND (reference sequence). The CDR3, as DNA: TGTGCCAGTGCCGAGACCGGGACAGGGGGTAACGAGCAGTACTTC. It specifies CASAETGTGGNEQYF.